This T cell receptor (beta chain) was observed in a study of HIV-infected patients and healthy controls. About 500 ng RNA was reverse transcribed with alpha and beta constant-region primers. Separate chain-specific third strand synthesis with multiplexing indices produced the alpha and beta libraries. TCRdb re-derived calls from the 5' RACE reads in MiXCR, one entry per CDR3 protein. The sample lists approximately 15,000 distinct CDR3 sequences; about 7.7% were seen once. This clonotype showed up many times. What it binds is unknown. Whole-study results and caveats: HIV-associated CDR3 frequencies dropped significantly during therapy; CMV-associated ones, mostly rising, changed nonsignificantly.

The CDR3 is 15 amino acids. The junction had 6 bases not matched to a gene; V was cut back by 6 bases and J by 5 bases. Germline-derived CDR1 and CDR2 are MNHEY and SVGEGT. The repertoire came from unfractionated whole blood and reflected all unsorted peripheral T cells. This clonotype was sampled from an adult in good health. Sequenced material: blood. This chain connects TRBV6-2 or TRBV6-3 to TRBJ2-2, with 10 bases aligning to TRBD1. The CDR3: CASRRGTGATGELFF. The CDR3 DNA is TGTGCCAGCAGACGAGGGACAGGGGCAACCGGGGAGCTGTTTTTT.